This T cell receptor beta chain was sequenced in a study of control samples from healthy donors and cancer patients. V was shortened by 8 bases and J by 0 bases, with 5 bases between the two germline ends. Germline values: CDR1 MDHEN, CDR2 SYDVKM. The CDR3 runs to 12 residues. Sequencing used immunoSEQ multiplex PCR; TCRdb keeps in-frame clones, though not all of them. The repertoire has 100,000 or so clones, 80% to 90% of them found once; the top ten carry more than 7%. The sequenced sample consisted of blood. The chain recombines TRBV28 with TRBJ2-4; no definite D call. The source of this sequence is a man aged 25 to 40 in good health. CDR3 nucleotide sequence: TGTGCCAGCCGGACAGCCAAAAACATTCAGTACTTC. It encodes CASRTAKNIQYF.